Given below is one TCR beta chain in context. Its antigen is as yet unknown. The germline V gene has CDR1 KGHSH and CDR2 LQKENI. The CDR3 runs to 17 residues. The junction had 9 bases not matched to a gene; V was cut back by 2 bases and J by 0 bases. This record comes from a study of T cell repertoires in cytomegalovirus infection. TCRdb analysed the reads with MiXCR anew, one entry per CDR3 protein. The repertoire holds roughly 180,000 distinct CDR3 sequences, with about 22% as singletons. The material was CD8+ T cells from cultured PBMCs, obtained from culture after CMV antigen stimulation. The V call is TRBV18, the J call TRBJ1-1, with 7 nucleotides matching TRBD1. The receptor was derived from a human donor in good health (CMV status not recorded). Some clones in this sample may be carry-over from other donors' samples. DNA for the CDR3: TGTGCCAGCTCACCAGTTCCCGTGGGACAGCTGAACACTGAAGCTTTCTTT. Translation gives CASSPVPVGQLNTEAFF. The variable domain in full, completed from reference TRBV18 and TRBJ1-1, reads NAGVMQNPRHLVRRRGQEARLRCSPMKGHSHVYWYRQLPEEGLKFMVYLQKENIIDESGMPKERFSAEFPKEGPSILRIQQVVRGDSAAYFCASSPVPVGQLNTEAFFGQGTRLTVV.